A selection of T cell receptor beta chains follows, all from one sample in a study of graft-versus-host responses after intestinal transplantation. Some clones are missing from TCRdb's copy, which holds only in-frame ones; the method was immunoSEQ multiplex PCR. The sample has some 39,000 clones, around 96% seen once; the top ten hold 0.22%. Antigens for these TCRs are unknown. The sample here was unstimulated CD8+ T cells sorted from spleen or lymph node cells, taken before transplant. These receptor sequences come from a human donor who was the organ donor for an intestinal transplant. The CDR3 runs from the conserved cysteine through the conserved F or W. A D gene is named only where the DNA matches it firmly.

CDR3aa	v_gene	d_gene
CASSTSGGTDTQYF	TRBV2	TRBD2
CASFPLGGAYEQYF	TRBV11-2	.
CSVEDGGLGTEAFF	TRBV29-1	.
CAWGGAISIF	TRBV30	.
CASSESRDTHNYGYTF	TRBV25-1	.
CASSQTSRWGLAGGTNTGELFF	TRBV4-3	TRBD2
CASKIGTATEAFF	TRBV27	.
CASSAHAGQGINTGELFF	TRBV9	TRBD1
CASSWDITTGVETQYF	TRBV11-2	.
CASSLDPGSPTDTQYF	TRBV11-2	.
CASSPGTGVVSTEAFF	TRBV5-1	TRBD1
CASSQDPAVNTEAFF	TRBV4-1	.
CASLGPRHYEQYF	TRBV2	.
CASSYSTSTEAFF	TRBV6-5	.
CASRIKGQGVAEQYF	TRBV2	.
CATGTGSPLHF	TRBV5-4	.
CASSVGWRVPYEQYF	TRBV9	.
CASSQGLSGGYTEAFF	TRBV4-2	TRBD1
CASSSESSYNSPLHF	TRBV5-1	.
CASSLIGGNYGYTF	TRBV7-9	.
CASGFDRVTEAFF	TRBV27	TRBD1
CASSTTGGDSNTEAFF	TRBV6-9	TRBD1
CASSLPLAGGQETQYF	TRBV5-5	TRBD2
CASTWDGGSTDTQYF	TRBV11-2	.
CASRRDSSYEQYF	TRBV7-9	TRBD1
CASSPGAGELFF	TRBV5-6	.
CASSVEGNPNYGYTF	TRBV9	.
CAWSDFFNGGLPNIQYF	TRBV30	.
CASSLDSGDGELFF	TRBV11-2	.
CASSFLRQGATDTQYF	TRBV27	TRBD1
CASAESDGDTQYF	TRBV12-5	.
CASRLQRDRANYGYTF	TRBV5-6	TRBD1
CASTTGGNTEAFF	TRBV5-4	TRBD1
CASPGTDTQYF	TRBV11-3	.
CASSKAGSGNTIYF	TRBV21-1	.
CASSWSQGNSPLHF	TRBV19	.